This T cell receptor beta chain was sequenced for a study of radiation and T cells in renal cell carcinoma. On the study more broadly: Nephrectomy followed 15 Gy stereotactic body radiation by 4 weeks. Overall study results and limits: Top tumor clonotypes rose in blood 2 weeks post-radiation, then contracted.

V lost 2 bases, J lost 0 bases, and 6 bases lay in between. This CDR3 comprises 15 residues. Germline CDR1 SGHNT, CDR2 YYREEE (reference sequence). Here immunoSEQ multiplex PCR was the method, and the copy in TCRdb shows in-frame clones only, minus some. The sample includes some 120,000 clones, around nine tenths of them seen just once. Specified time point: blood 2 weeks post-SBRT. Documented treatment: 15 Gy SBRT to primary tumor, nephrectomy 4 weeks later. Blood was sampled at baseline, 2 weeks and 4 weeks after SBRT. The tumor was a clear cell renal cell carcinoma. In the case of this clone: Its specificity is unknown.

Specimen: blood, collected from a patient whose treatment included radiotherapy and nephrectomy. The sequence derives from a woman in her 70s with renal cell carcinoma. The chain links TRBV5-4 to TRBJ2-6; a possible D gene is TRBD1 (5 bases). The CDR3 region is CASSLQVSGANVLTF. The CDR3 DNA sequence: TGTGCCAGCAGCTTACAGGTCTCTGGGGCCAACGTCCTGACTTTC.